Shown below are 11 T cell receptor beta chains from a single sample sequenced in a study of Ad26.COV2.S vaccination and SARS-CoV-2 variants. This table comes from immunoSEQ multiplex PCR, and its TCRdb copy is limited to in-frame clones, with some not included. The sample carries around 300,000 clones, about 88% recorded once. Treatment indicated: 15 to 20 received Ad26.COV2.S at low or high dose, single or two shots; roughly five received placebo; per-sample allocation not given. Collection of samples fell on day 63 after the first vaccine or placebo injection. The material sequenced was peripheral blood, taken in a trial of Ad26.COV2.S vaccine versus placebo. Every receptor here comes from a person aged 18 to 65 who received the Ad26.COV2.S COVID-19 vaccine or a placebo.

The V call is TRBV11-2, the J call TRBJ2-7; TRBD1 aligns across 8 bases. Germline assignment: CDR1 SGHAT and CDR2 FQNNGV. With V trimmed by 2 bases and J by 3 bases, 6 bases remained unmatched. CDR3 length equals 15 residues. CDR3 sequence: CASSLILGQDYEQYF. CDR3 sequence (DNA): TGTGCCAGCAGCTTAATATTGGGACAGGACTACGAGCAGTACTTC. Full variable domain (rest looked up from reference TRBV11-2 and TRBJ2-7): EAGVAQSPRYKIIEKRQSVAFWCNPISGHATLYWYQQILGQGPKLLIQFQNNGVVDDSQLPKDRFSAERLKGVDSTLKIQPAKLEDSAVYLCASSLILGQDYEQYFGPGTRLTVT.

This clone has more than one count but fewer than ten. This chain connects TRBV29-1 to TRBJ2-7, with D possibly being TRBD2 (6 bases). The CDR3 runs to 16 residues. In germline, CDR1 is SQVTM, CDR2 ANQGSEA. With 7 bases removed from V and 6 bases from J, the gap between germline ends came to 28 bases. CDR3 sequence reads: CSAAGRTGGVLSEQYF. The CDR3 coding sequence is TGCAGCGCCGCGGGGCGTACAGGCGGGGTATTATCCGAGCAGTACTTC.

This chain uses TRBV6-1 with TRBJ1-2; 7 bases are shared with TRBD1. V lost 0 bases and J lost 5; bases outside the gene matches: 6. The CDR3 sequence is 15 residues long. Germline V CDR1 and CDR2: MNHNS, SASEGT. The CDR3 DNA reads as TGTGCCAGCAGTGAAGCGGGGACAGCCTATTATGGCTACACCTTC. The encoded protein is CASSEAGTAYYGYTF.

The V call is TRBV28, the J call TRBJ1-6, with D tentatively TRBD1 (6 bases). Deletions cut 3 bases from V and 4 bases from J, with 13 bases between. Germline V gene sequence: CDR1 MDHEN, CDR2 SYDVKM. CDR3 length: 16 amino acids. The CDR3: CASSFHRQEYNSPLHF. The DNA of the CDR3 is TGTGCCAGCAGTTTCCACCGACAGGAGTATAATTCACCCCTCCACTTT.

This sequence joins TRBV7-9 and TRBJ1-4, with D perhaps matching TRBD1 (6 bases). The CDR3 extends over 14 amino acids. The germline V gene has CDR1 SEHNR and CDR2 FQNEAQ (reference sequence). The V gene lost 5 bases and the J gene lost 1 base, with 8 bases spanning the gap. The CDR3 protein is CASSIGGTNEKLFF. CDR3 nucleotide sequence: TGTGCCAGCAGCATAGGGGGAACTAATGAAAAACTGTTTTTT. Full variable domain (remainder filled in from reference TRBV7-9 and TRBJ1-4): DTGVSQNPRHKITKRGQNVTFRCDPISEHNRLYWYRQTLGQGPEFLTYFQNEAQLEKSRLLSDRFSAERPKGSFSTLEIQRTEQGDSAMYLCASSIGGTNEKLFFGSGTQLSVL.

The chain has TRBV19 and TRBJ1-1, with D possibly being TRBD1 (5 bases). Trimming pared 0 bases from V and 11 bases from J, leaving 16 bases between. This CDR3 region has 14 residues. Germline CDR1 and CDR2: LNHDA and SQIVND (reference sequence). The CDR3 is CASSIDSTGLGAFF. For the CDR3, the DNA is TGTGCCAGTAGTATAGACTCAACAGGACTTGGGGCTTTCTTT.

The rearrangement joins TRBV7-9 to TRBJ1-5; 7 bases match TRBD1. V lost 5 bases, J lost 0 bases, and 4 bases stayed unmatched. This CDR3 is 15 amino acids long. Germline CDR1 is SEHNR and CDR2 is FQNEAQ (reference sequence). CDR3 sequence (DNA): TGTGCCAGCAGCAGGACAGGATATAGCAATCAGCCCCAGCATTTT. Its translation is CASSRTGYSNQPQHF.

The rearrangement uses TRBV12-5 and TRBJ2-6, with D possibly TRBD2 on 5 matching bases. CDR1 is LGHNT and CDR2 is FRNRAP in the germline V gene. The CDR3 length is 16 residues. V shed 6 bases and J shed 0 bases, with 12 bases lying between them. The CDR3 bases are TGTGCTAGTGGCACCGGGGTCCCCTCTGGGGCCAACGTCCTGACTTTC. Translating it yields CASGTGVPSGANVLTF.

This clone showed up just once. This chain uses TRBV5-1 with TRBJ1-4; D not resolved. Between the trimmed V and J ends, which lost 0 bases and 1 base, there was a span of 4 bases. CDR1 SGHRS and CDR2 YFSETQ come from the germline V gene. This CDR3 spans 14 amino acids. Here the CDR3 reads CASSLAETNEKLFF. CDR3 DNA: TGCGCCAGCAGCTTGGCAGAAACTAATGAAAAACTGTTTTTT.

The V call is TRBV13, the J call TRBJ1-5; D unclear. The CDR3 is 14 residues long. Germline values: CDR1 PRHDT, CDR2 FYEKMQ (reference sequence). V was cut by 5 bases and J by 0 bases, with 8 bases left in between. The CDR3 loop reads CASSHRDSNQPQHF. In DNA form, the CDR3 reads TGTGCCAGCAGCCATAGGGATAGCAATCAGCCCCAGCATTTT.

V and J are TRBV11-3 and TRBJ2-5; TRBD2 might be the D (7 bases). Germline CDR1 SGHNT, CDR2 YENEEA. The CDR3 is made up of 14 amino acids. V was trimmed by 10 bases and J by 5 bases, leaving 20 bases between them. This CDR3 reads CATSQGGSGETQYF. The CDR3 DNA reads TGTGCCACCTCACAGGGCGGGAGCGGGGAGACCCAGTACTTC.